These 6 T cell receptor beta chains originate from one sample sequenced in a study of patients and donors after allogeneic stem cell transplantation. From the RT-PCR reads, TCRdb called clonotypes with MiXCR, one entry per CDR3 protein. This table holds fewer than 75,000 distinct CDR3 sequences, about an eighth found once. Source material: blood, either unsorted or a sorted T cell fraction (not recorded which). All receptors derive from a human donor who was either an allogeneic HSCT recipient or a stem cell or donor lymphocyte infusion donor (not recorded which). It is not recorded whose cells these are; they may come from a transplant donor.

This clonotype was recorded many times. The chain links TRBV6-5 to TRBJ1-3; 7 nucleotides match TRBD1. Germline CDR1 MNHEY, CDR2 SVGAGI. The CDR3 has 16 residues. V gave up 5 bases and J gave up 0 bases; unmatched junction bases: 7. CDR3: CASSPRGQISGNTIYF. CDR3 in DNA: TGTGCCAGCAGTCCTCGGGGACAGATCTCTGGAAACACCATATATTTT.

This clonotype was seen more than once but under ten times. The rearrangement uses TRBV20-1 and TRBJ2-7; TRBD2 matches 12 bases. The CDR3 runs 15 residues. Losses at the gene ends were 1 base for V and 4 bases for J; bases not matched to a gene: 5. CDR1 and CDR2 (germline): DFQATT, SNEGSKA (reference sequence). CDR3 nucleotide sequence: TGCAGTGCTAGAGGTGGACTAGCGGGATTGTACGAGCAGTACTTC. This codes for CSARGGLAGLYEQYF.

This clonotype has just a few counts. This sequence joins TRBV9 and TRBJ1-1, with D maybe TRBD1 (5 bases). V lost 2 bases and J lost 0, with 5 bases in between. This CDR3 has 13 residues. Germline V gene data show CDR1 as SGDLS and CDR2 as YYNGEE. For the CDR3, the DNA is TGTGCCAGCAGCGTCAGGGTGAACACTGAAGCTTTCTTT. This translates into CASSVRVNTEAFF.

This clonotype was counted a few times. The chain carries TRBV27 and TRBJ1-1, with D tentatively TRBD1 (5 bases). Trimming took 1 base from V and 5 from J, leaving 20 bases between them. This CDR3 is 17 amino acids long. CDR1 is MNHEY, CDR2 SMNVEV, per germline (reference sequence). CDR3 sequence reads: CASSLFSLGLRGTEAFF. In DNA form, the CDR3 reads TGTGCCAGCAGTTTATTTAGCCTCGGGCTCCGGGGGACTGAAGCTTTCTTT.

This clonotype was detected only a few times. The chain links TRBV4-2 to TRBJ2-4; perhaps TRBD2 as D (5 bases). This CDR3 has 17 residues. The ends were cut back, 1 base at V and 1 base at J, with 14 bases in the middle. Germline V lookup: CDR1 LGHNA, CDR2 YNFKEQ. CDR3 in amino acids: CASSQGHSVIAKNIQYF. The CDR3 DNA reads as TGTGCCAGCAGCCAAGGTCATAGCGTTATCGCCAAAAACATTCAGTACTTC.

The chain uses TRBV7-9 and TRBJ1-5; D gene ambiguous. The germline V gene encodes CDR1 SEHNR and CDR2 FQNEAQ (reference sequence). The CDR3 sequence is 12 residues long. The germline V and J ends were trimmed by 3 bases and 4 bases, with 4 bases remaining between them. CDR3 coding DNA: TGTGCCAGCAGCTTCGTAAATCAGCCCCAGCATTTT. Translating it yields CASSFVNQPQHF.